Listed below are T cell receptor beta chains from one sample, sequenced in a study of PD-1 blockade in classical Hodgkin lymphoma. TCRdb's table, derived via immunoSEQ multiplex PCR, lists solely in-frame clones and lacks some. Here the sample spans just over 35,000 clones, approximately 69% being singletons. Source: peripheral blood mononuclear cells (PBMCs), taken before the second cycle of nivolumab. The source of these receptors is a human donor with classical Hodgkin lymphoma. The CDR3 runs from the conserved cysteine through the conserved F or W. A D gene is named only where the DNA matches it firmly. Expanded clones get a size class; other rows say once, few or many, or leave the size out.

TRBD2	.	TRBJ2-1	TRBV12-5	CASSARGGPRPHNEQFF	TGTGCTAGTTCGGCGCGGGGGGGTCCCAGGCCCCACAATGAGCAGTTCTTC
.	few	TRBJ2-7	TRBV6-6	CASSQVDEQYF	TGTGCCAGCAGTCAAGTAGACGAGCAGTACTTC
TRBD2	.	TRBJ2-1	TRBV19	CASSIPSGGWDEQFF	TGTGCCAGTAGTATCCCTAGCGGGGGATGGGATGAGCAGTTCTTC
TRBD1	.	TRBJ2-7	TRBV28	CASSLTGGTYEQYF	TGTGCCAGCAGTTTGACAGGGGGCACCTACGAGCAGTACTTC
TRBD1	once	TRBJ1-2	TRBV4-3	CASSQAATGQGFGYTF	TGCGCCAGCAGCCAAGCTGCTACGGGACAGGGGTTTGGCTACACCTTC
.	.	TRBJ2-3	TRBV5-6	CASSLRLAGGIDTQYF	TGTGCCAGCAGCCTAAGACTAGCAGGGGGCATAGATACGCAGTATTTT
.	.	TRBJ1-2	TRBV6-6	CASSPEGVGNGYTF	TGTGCCAGCAGCCCCGAGGGGGTTGGGAATGGCTACACCTTC
.	.	TRBJ2-1	TRBV11-3	CASSLTQAGSSYNEQFF	TGTGCCAGCAGCTTAACCCAGGCAGGGAGCTCCTACAATGAGCAGTTCTTC
.	.	TRBJ2-1	TRBV4-3	CASSQDKADYNEQFF	TGCGCCAGCAGCCAAGATAAGGCCGATTACAATGAGCAGTTCTTC
.	once	TRBJ1-3	TRBV5-1	CASKGSLGNTIYF	TGCGCCAGCAAGGGCAGCTTAGGAAACACCATATATTTT
.	many	TRBJ2-7	TRBV6-6	CASRRTSHEQYF	TGTGCCAGCAGGCGGACATCTCACGAGCAGTACTTC
.	.	TRBJ1-1	TRBV10-3	CAISESGTDTEAFF	TGTGCCATCAGTGAATCGGGGACCGACACTGAAGCTTTCTTT
.	.	TRBJ1-1	TRBV28	CASTSSLNTEAFF	TGTGCCAGCACTTCGAGCCTGAACACTGAAGCTTTCTTT
.	.	TRBJ2-7	TRBV7-6	CASSLEAGAEQYF	TGTGCCAGCAGCTTAGAGGCAGGGGCCGAGCAGTACTTC
.	.	TRBJ2-7	TRBV30	CAWSVQNYEQYF	TGTGCCTGGAGTGTACAGAACTACGAGCAGTACTTC
.	medium-sized	TRBJ1-1	TRBV5-1	CASSPLTDRRNTEAFF	TGCGCCAGCAGTCCCCTCACGGACCGGCGGAACACTGAAGCTTTCTTT
TRBD2	.	TRBJ2-5	TRBV7-3	CASSLGRGGEETQYF	TGTGCCAGCAGCTTAGGGCGGGGGGGCGAAGAGACCCAGTACTTC
TRBD1	once	TRBJ1-6	TRBV28	CASKRTGLHSPLHF	TGTGCCAGCAAGAGGACAGGGCTCCATTCACCCCTCCACTTT
.	.	TRBJ1-1	TRBV6-6	CASSYADPNTEAFF	TGTGCCAGCAGTTACGCGGACCCGAACACTGAAGCTTTCTTT
TRBD1	once	TRBJ1-6	TRBV30	CAWSVGQGAYSPLHF	TGTGCCTGGAGTGTTGGGCAGGGGGCTTATTCACCCCTCCACTTT
.	.	TRBJ1-1	TRBV28	CASRQNTEAFF	TGTGCCAGCAGACAGAACACTGAAGCTTTCTTT
.	.	TRBJ2-3	TRBV9	CASSVDRGTDTQYF	TGTGCCAGCAGCGTAGACAGGGGCACAGATACGCAGTATTTT